Many counts were recorded for the clone carrying this T cell receptor beta chain. Its antigen is as yet unknown. The data are from a study of T cells after yellow fever vaccination. Turning to the study itself: SMART-Seq v4 Ultra Low Input prepared libraries from low-cell fractions. Study-wide points: Primary-vaccination clones mostly resurfaced post-booster (nearly 97% CD4, just under 90% CD8). There was a small share of clonotypes that showed up in both the CD4 and CD8 compartments.

V was pared by 6 bases and J by 1 base, with 5 bases of the junction left unmatched. CDR3 length: 15 amino acids. Production of TCR cDNA was by 5'RACE template switching, which also added a universal primer site and UMIs. Via MiXCR, TCRdb re-called the 5' RACE reads, giving one row per CDR3 protein. In the table there are some 300,000 distinct CDR3 sequences, 8.5% to 10% of which are singletons. This sample comprised CD4+ T cells sorted from PBMCs, obtained 5 days after the yellow fever booster vaccination. The V and J genes are TRBV12-3 or TRBV12-4 and TRBJ2-3, with 9 bases that match TRBD2. The source is a man aged 18 to 29 who received the YFV17D yellow fever vaccine. For the CDR3, the DNA is TGTGCCAGCAGCCAAGGCGGGGGGGGCACAGATACGCAGTATTTT. This codes for CASSQGGGGTDTQYF.